Reported below is one TCR beta chain. Its antigen is currently unknown. This CDR3 region has 13 residues. The germline V gene encodes CDR1 GTSNPN and CDR2 SVGIG (reference sequence). V gave up 6 bases and J gave up 8 bases; unmatched junction bases: 4. These data originate in a study of cytomegalovirus exposure and HLA in healthy donors. Notes on the study in general: Later analysis suggested most CMV-associated TCR beta chains were HLA-restricted. Immune exposure information comprised only CMV serostatus.

Researchers ran the PCR with 60 Vbeta and 13 Jbeta primers. Measured with immunoSEQ multiplex PCR; TCRdb has only the in-frame clones, and not every one. The table has about 120,000 clones, 65% to 80% seen once. The chain uses TRBV30 and TRBJ1-6; TRBD1 aligns across 10 bases. The sequence came from a man aged 40-49 years in good health and CMV-seropositive. Material for sequencing was PBMCs. CDR3: CACLTGGYSPLHF. CDR3 DNA sequence: TGTGCCTGTCTGACAGGGGGCTATTCACCCCTCCACTTT.